The following is a TCR beta chain sequence with its context. These data belong to a study of blood T cells in healthy people across ages. CDR3 length: 16 amino acids. J lost 1 base, V lost 8 bases, and 11 bases had no gene match. Germline CDR1 MNHEY, CDR2 SMNVEV (reference sequence). Alongside a J-beta primer mix, a sample-barcoded 5' primer served in a second PCR lasting roughly 6 to 12 cycles. In TCRdb, the 5' RACE reads were re-called with MiXCR into one record per CDR3 protein. The sample holds 800,000 to 900,000 distinct CDR3 sequences; 60% to 80% are singletons and the top ten take 25% to 35%. The rearrangement joins TRBV27 to TRBJ2-3; 8 nucleotides line up with TRBD2. Material: blood. The receptor was derived from a man aged 25-45 years in good health. Here the CDR3 DNA reads TGTGCCAGCTTCCCGGGGGGGCCGTTCGGCACAGATACGCAGTATTTT. Translated, it gives CASFPGGPFGTDTQYF.